These 8 T cell receptor beta chains were sequenced from one sample in a study of tumor and adjacent non-tumor tissue in lung cancer. TCRbeta libraries were built with three rounds of nested PCR, modified from ARM-PCR. TCRdb processed the multiplex PCR reads anew with MiXCR; each CDR3 protein has one entry. The table shows about 79,000 distinct CDR3 sequences, with over 55% occurring only once. This sample's RNA came from whole unsorted tissue. The sample taken for sequencing was lung tumor tissue. These receptors originate from a woman between 35 and 50 years old with non-small cell lung cancer.

The sample holds many counts of this clonotype. The rearrangement uses TRBV6-1 and TRBJ1-5; unclear D gene. The V gene's germline CDR1 is MNHNS and CDR2 SASEGT. V shed 5 bases and J shed 4 bases, with 18 bases lying between them. This CDR3 is 16 amino acids long. In DNA, the CDR3 is TGTGCCAGCAGTACCCGCCCCGGCGGTGGTAATCAGCCCCAGCATTTT. Translation gives CASSTRPGGGNQPQHF.

This clonotype was seen a single time. The chain carries TRBV30 and TRBJ2-5, with D perhaps being TRBD1 or TRBD2 (5 bases each). The germline V gene encodes CDR1 GTSNPN and CDR2 SVGIG (reference sequence). The CDR3 has 15 residues. V dropped 2 bases and J dropped 5 bases, with 18 bases sitting between them. CDR3 residues: CAWSIGRWGKETQYF. In DNA, the CDR3 is TGTGCCTGGAGTATTGGCCGGTGGGGGAAGGAGACCCAGTACTTC.

With regard to this clonotype: The junction departs from germline at one end; a sequencing error may be responsible. J is TRBJ2-1 and V is TRBV28, with unresolved D. Germline V gene lookup returns CDR1 MDHEN and CDR2 SYDVKM. The CDR3 sequence is 13 residues long. CDR3 sequence reads: CASYPSSYDEQFF. The CDR3 coding sequence is TGTGCCAGCTACCCGAGCTCCTACGATGAGCAGTTCTTC.

Comment on this clonotype: The germline gene is not matched at one end of the junction; a read error may be the cause. The chain couples TRBV11-2 to TRBJ2-3; D is unresolved. This CDR3 contains 14 residues. Germline CDR1 and CDR2: SGHAT and FQNNGV. DNA of the CDR3: TGTGCCAGCAGCTTAATGGAACGCACAGATATGCAGTATTTT. Translating gives CASSLMERTDMQYF. The complete variable domain, with remaining parts taken from reference TRBV11-2 and TRBJ2-3, reads EAGVAQSPRYKIIEKRQSVAFWCNPISGHATLYWYQQILGQGPKLLIQFQNNGVVDDSQLPKDRFSAERLKGVDSTLKIQPAKLEDSAVYLCASSLMERTDMQYFGPGTRLTVL.

This clonotype occurred many times. The chain links TRBV12-3 or TRBV12-4 to TRBJ1-1, with a possible D match to TRBD1 (5 bases). With 5 bases removed from V and 3 bases from J, the gap between germline ends came to 13 bases. CDR3 length: 14 amino acids. In DNA form, the CDR3 reads TGTGCCAGCAGTCCCGCCGGGGGTCACACTGAAGCTTTCTTT. This codes for CASSPAGGHTEAFF.

About this clonotype itself: One end of the junction is discordant with germline, which a read error may explain. The chain has TRBV20-1 and TRBJ2-7; D is unclear. The germline gives CDR1 DFQATT, CDR2 SNEGSKA (reference sequence). The CDR3 has 15 amino acids. The CDR3 DNA sequence: TGCTGTGCTAGAGATCGACTGGGTACCTCCTACGAGCAGTACTTC. Translated: CCARDRLGTSYEQYF.

Concerning this clonotype: Here the CDR3 omits its conserved ending phenylalanine or tryptophan, so a read error is the likely source. The rearrangement joins TRBV6-6 to TRBJ2-7; D remains ambiguous. The germline V gene encodes CDR1 MNHNY and CDR2 SVGAGI (reference sequence). The CDR3 runs to 11 residues. As DNA, the CDR3 is TGTGCCAGCAGCCTCCGCTACAAGCAGTACTTG. Translating it yields CASSLRYKQYL.

With respect to this clonotype: As the CDR3 is not closed by the conserved phenylalanine or tryptophan, this likely results from a read error. The chain employs TRBV14 and TRBJ2-1; D remains unclear. The CDR3 has 17 amino acids. V was cut by 4 bases and J by 2 bases, with 18 bases left in between. The germline V gene has CDR1 SGHDN and CDR2 FVKESK. CDR3 DNA sequence: TGTGCCAGCAGCCGAGACTTAGGCCCGCTGGCCTACAATGAGCAGTTCTCC. It translates to CASSRDLGPLAYNEQFS.